This T cell receptor (beta chain) was sequenced for a study of neurological immune-mediated disorders. Study results and limitations: The most TCR clonal expansion was seen in HTLV-1-associated myelopathy, and the least was seen in multiple sclerosis, which fell below healthy controls.

The CDR3 contains 17 residues. Trimming shortened V by 5 bases and J by 0 bases, and 17 bases separated the two germline ends. Germline V CDR1 and CDR2: SGHTA, FQGNSA. Synthesis of cDNA was accomplished via 5'RACE employing 10-nucleotide random UMIs. A single record per CDR3 protein comes from TCRdb applying MiXCR to the 5' RACE reads. There are more than 75,000 distinct CDR3 sequences in the sample; about 9.4% occur only once, and about 1.8% lies in the top ten. In Maryland, USA, blood bank volunteers were the healthy controls. Where libraries were unsorted, they were derived from 2 million PBMCs stored at -80 degrees C. This clonotype was seen at least ten times. Its cognate antigen is unknown.

The origin of this receptor is a middle-aged man in good health. This chain joins TRBV7-2 and TRBJ1-3; D unclear. The specimen sequenced was PBMCs. As DNA, the CDR3 is TGTGCCAGCAGCCCCCGCCCCGGCACCTCCTCTGGAAACACCATATATTTT. Its protein is CASSPRPGTSSGNTIYF.